Sequencing of this T cell receptor (beta chain) was carried out in a study of blood T cell repertoires in COVID-19. Study in general: PBMCs, B-cell-depleted T cells, or T cells provided the cDNA or gDNA that made up the material.

Libraries were prepared by immunoSEQ multiplex PCR; TCRdb keeps only in-frame clonotypes and omits some of them. The sample records approximately 300,000 clones, about nine tenths being singletons. CDR1 and CDR2 (germline): KGHSH, LQKENI. The ends lost 2 bases at V and 0 bases at J; junction bases unmatched: 3. This CDR3 region has 15 residues. Sequencing input: peripheral blood. The sequence was collected from a woman in her 40s with acute or convalescent COVID-19. This rearrangement joins TRBV18 to TRBJ1-1; TRBD1 matches 7 bases. CDR3 sequence reads: CASSPGGGVNTEAFF. The DNA for the CDR3 is TGTGCCAGCTCACCAGGAGGGGGCGTGAACACTGAAGCTTTCTTT.